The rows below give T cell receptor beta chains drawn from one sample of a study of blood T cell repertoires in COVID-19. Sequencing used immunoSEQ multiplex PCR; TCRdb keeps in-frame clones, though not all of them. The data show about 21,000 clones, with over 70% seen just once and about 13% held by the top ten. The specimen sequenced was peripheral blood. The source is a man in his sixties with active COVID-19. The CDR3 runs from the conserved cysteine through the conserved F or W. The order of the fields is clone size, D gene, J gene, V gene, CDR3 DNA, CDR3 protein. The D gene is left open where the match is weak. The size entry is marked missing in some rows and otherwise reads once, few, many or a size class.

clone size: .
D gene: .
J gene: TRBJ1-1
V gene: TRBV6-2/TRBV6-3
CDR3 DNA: TGTGCCAGCAGCCAACCCTCCTCGGGGGTAGCTGAAGCTTTCTTT
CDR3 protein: CASSQPSSGVAEAFF

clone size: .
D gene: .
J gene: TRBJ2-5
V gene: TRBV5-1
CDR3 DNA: TGCGCCAGTAAGATCCTCGAGTACCAAGAGACCCAGTACTTC
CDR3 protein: CASKILEYQETQYF

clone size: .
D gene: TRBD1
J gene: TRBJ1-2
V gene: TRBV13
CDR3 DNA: TGTGCCAGCAGCCTCCAGACAGGGCCCAGCTATGGCTACACCTTC
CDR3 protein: CASSLQTGPSYGYTF

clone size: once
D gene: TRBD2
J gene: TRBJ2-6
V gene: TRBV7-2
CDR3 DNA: TGTGCCAGCATCGGGGGGGCTAGCGGGAGTTTTGGGGCCAACGTCCTGACTTTC
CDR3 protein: CASIGGASGSFGANVLTF

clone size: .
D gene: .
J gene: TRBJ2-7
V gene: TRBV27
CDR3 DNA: TGTGCCAGCAGTTCCAACTACGAGCAGTACTTC
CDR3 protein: CASSSNYEQYF

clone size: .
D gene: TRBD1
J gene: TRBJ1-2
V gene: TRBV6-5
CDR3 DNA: TGTGCCAGCAGTTTGACAGGGGACTTGTTGTATGGCTACACCTTC
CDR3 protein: CASSLTGDLLYGYTF

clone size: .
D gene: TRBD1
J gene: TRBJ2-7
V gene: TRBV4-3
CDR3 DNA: TGCGCCAGCAGCCAAGATAGGAGGACAGGGGCCCAGTACTTC
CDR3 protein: CASSQDRRTGAQYF

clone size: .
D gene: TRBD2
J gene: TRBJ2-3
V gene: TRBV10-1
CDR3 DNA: TGCGCCAGCAGTGAGAGGACTAGCGGCACAGATACGCAGTATTTT
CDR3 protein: CASSERTSGTDTQYF

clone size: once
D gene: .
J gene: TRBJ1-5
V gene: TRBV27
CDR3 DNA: TGTGCCAGCGCCTTTAGGGGTAGCAATCAGCCCCAGCATTTT
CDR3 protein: CASAFRGSNQPQHF

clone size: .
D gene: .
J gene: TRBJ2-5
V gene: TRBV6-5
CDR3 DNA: TGTGCCAGCAGTTCCGGACAGCAAGAGACCCAGTACTTC
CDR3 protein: CASSSGQQETQYF

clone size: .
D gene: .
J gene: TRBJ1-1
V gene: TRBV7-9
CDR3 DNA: TGTGCCAGCAGCTTAGCGACGGGGGGCTATGAAGCTTTCTTT
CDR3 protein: CASSLATGGYEAFF

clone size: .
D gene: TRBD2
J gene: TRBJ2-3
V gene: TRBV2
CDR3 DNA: TGTGCCAGCATCGCTACGGGAGGGGCAGATACGCAGTATTTT
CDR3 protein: CASIATGGADTQYF

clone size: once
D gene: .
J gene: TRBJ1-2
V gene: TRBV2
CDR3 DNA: TGTGCCAGCAGTGGGGGGGTGGTAAACTATGGCTACACCTTC
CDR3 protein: CASSGGVVNYGYTF

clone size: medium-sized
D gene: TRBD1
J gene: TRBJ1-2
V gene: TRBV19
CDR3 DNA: TGTGCCAGTAGCCCACAGGGGGCTGTTTATGGCTACACCTTC
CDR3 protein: CASSPQGAVYGYTF

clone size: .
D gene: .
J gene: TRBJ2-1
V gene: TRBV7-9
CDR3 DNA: TGTGCCAGCAGTCAGAGCGAAAGCTCCTACAATGAGCAGTTCTTC
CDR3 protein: CASSQSESSYNEQFF

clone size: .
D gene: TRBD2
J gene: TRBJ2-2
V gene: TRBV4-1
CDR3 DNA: TGCGCCAGCAGCCGCCAGGGACTAGCGGGAGGTCGAAGCGGGGAGCTGTTTTTT
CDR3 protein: CASSRQGLAGGRSGELFF

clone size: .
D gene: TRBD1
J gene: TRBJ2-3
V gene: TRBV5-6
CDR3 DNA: TGTGCCAGCAGCCAGGGGGCTAGCACAGATACGCAGTATTTT
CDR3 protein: CASSQGASTDTQYF

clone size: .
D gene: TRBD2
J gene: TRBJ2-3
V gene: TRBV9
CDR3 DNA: TGTGCCAGCAGCGTGTTAGCGGGAGGTATGGAAGATACGCAGTATTTT
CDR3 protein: CASSVLAGGMEDTQYF

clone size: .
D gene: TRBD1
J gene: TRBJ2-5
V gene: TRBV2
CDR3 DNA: TGTGCCAGCAGTGGACAGGGGGCTTCCTTTCGTGAGACCCAGTACTTC
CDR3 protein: CASSGQGASFRETQYF

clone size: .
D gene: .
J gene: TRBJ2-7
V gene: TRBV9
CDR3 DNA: TGTGCCAGCAGCGTAGAAGGGGACTGGTGGTACGAGCAGTACTTC
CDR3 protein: CASSVEGDWWYEQYF

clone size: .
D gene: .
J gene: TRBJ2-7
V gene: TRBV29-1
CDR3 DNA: TGCAGCGCTGGTGAGGGTATAATGTACGAGCAGTACTTC
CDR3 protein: CSAGEGIMYEQYF

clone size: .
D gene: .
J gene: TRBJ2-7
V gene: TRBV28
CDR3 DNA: TGTGCCAGCAGTTTCGGTACAGGGTGGGACGAGCAGTACTTC
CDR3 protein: CASSFGTGWDEQYF